The 2 T cell receptor beta chains presented below share a single source sample, sequenced in a study of shared clonotypes between healthy human individuals. The protocol was immunoSEQ multiplex PCR, while the TCRdb copy is restricted to in-frame clones and leaves out a portion. The sample records some 200,000 clones, 65% to 70% being singletons. Sequencing was carried out using memory CD4+ T cells sorted from blood. Subset defined: CD45RA-negative fraction. All receptors come from a man in his thirties or forties in good health.

This clone has only a few counts. This specimen includes other DNA sequences encoding the same CDR3. J is TRBJ2-7 and V is TRBV7-9; D may be TRBD1 (6 bases). CDR1 and CDR2 (germline): SEHNR, FQNEAQ (reference sequence). This CDR3 spans 12 amino acids. Trimming stripped 4 bases from V and 3 bases from J, with 7 bases between. CDR3: CASSSQGYEQYF. CDR3 nucleotides: TGTGCCAGCAGCTCACAGGGCTACGAGCAGTACTTC.

The chain links TRBV29-1 to TRBJ2-7; D uncertain. Germline lookup yields CDR1 SQVTM and CDR2 ANQGSEA. V was trimmed by 4 bases and J by 4 bases, leaving 11 bases between them. This CDR3 has 12 residues. CDR3 DNA: TGCAGCGTTGCACTCTCACGTTACGAGCAGTACTTC. Translation gives CSVALSRYEQYF.